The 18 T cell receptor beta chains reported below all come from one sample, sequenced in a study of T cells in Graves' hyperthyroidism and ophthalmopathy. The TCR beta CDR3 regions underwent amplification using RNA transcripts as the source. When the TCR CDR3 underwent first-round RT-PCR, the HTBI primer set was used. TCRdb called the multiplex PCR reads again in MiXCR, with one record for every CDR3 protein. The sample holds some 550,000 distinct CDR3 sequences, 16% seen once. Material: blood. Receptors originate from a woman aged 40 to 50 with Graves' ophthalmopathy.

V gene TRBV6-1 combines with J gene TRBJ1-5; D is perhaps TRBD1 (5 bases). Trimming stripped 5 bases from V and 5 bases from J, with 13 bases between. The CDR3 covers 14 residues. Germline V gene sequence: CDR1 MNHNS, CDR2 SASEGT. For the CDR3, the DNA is TGTGCCAGCAGTCTCACTAAAGGGGATCAGCCCCAGCATTTT. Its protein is CASSLTKGDQPQHF.

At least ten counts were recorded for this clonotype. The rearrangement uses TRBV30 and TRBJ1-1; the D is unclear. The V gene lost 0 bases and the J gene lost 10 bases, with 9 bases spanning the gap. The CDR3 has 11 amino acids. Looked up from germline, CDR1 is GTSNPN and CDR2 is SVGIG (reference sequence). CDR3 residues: CAWSVGRSAFF. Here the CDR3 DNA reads TGTGCCTGGAGTGTCGGGAGGTCAGCTTTCTTT. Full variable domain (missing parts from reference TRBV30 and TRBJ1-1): SQTIHQWPATLVQPVGSPLSLECTVEGTSNPNLYWYRQAAGRGLQLLFYSVGIGQISSEVPQNLSASRPQDRQFILSSKKLLLSDSGFYLCAWSVGRSAFFGQGTRLTVV.

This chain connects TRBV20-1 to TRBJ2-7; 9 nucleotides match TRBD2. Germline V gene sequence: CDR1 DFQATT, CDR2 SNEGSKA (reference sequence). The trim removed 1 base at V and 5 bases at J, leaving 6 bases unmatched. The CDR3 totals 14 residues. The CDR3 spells CSARVPSGTHEQYF. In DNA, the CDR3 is TGCAGTGCTAGAGTTCCTAGCGGGACCCACGAGCAGTACTTC.

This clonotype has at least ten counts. The CDR3 coding sequence is TGTGCCAGCAGTGAAACGGGGACAGCGGGGAACACTGAAGCTTTCTTT. It encodes CASSETGTAGNTEAFF. The chain is built from TRBV2 and TRBJ1-1, with 7 bases lining up with TRBD1. The germline V gene has CDR1 SNHLY and CDR2 FYNNEI. After removal of 2 bases from V and 1 base from J, the junction contained 7 bases not matched to a gene. The CDR3 totals 16 residues.

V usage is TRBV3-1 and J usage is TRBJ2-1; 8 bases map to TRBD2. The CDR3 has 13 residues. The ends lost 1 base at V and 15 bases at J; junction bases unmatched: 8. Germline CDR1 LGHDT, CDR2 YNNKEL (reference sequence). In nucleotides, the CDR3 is TGTGCCAGCAGCCAAGCGACCGGGACTAGTGTGTTCTTC. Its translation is CASSQATGTSVFF.

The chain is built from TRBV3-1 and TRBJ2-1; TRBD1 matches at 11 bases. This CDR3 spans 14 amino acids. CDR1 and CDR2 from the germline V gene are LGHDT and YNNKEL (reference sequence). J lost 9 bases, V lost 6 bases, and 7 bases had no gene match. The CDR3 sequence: CASSSGQGAGEQFF. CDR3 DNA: TGTGCCAGCAGTTCCGGACAGGGGGCAGGTGAGCAGTTCTTC.

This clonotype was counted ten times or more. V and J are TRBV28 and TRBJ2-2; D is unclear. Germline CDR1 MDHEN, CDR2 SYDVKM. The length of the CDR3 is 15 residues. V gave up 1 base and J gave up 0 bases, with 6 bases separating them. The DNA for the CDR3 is TGTGCCAGCAGTTTATACAGAACGAACACCGGGGAGCTGTTTTTT. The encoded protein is CASSLYRTNTGELFF.

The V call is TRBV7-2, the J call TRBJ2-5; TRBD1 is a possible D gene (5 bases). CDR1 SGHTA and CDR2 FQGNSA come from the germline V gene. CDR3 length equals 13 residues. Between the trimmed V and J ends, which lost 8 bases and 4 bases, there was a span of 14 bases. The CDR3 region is CASGRVMGETQYF. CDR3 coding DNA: TGTGCCAGCGGCAGGGTCATGGGAGAGACCCAGTACTTC.

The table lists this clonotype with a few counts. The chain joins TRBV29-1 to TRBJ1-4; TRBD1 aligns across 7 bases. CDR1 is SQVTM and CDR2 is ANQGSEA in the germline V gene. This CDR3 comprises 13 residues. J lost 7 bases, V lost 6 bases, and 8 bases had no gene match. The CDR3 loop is CSVVTGASEKLFF. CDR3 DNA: TGCAGCGTAGTAACAGGGGCGTCTGAAAAACTGTTTTTT.

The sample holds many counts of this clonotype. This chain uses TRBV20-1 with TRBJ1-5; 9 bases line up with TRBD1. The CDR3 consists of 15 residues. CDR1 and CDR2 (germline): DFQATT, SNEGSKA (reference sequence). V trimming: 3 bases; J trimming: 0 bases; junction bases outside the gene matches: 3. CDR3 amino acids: CSASRTGVSNQPQHF. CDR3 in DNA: TGCAGTGCTAGCCGGACAGGGGTTAGCAATCAGCCCCAGCATTTT.

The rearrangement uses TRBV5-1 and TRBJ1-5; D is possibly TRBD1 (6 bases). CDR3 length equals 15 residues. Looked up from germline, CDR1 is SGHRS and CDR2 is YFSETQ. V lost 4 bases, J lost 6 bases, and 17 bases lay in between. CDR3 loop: CASSTEGGAGQPQHF. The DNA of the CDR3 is TGCGCCAGCAGCACCGAAGGGGGGGCCGGTCAGCCCCAGCATTTT.

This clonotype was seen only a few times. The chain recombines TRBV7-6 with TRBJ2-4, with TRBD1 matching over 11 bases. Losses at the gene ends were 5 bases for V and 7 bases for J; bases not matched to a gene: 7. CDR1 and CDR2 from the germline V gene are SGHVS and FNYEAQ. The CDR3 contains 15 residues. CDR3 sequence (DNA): TGTGCCAGCAGCCCGGGAGGGACAGGGGGGAACATTCAGTACTTC. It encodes CASSPGGTGGNIQYF.

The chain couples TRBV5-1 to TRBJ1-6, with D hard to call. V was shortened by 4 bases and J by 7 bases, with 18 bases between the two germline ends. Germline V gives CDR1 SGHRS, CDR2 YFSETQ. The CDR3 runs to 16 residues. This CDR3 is CASSPYYRAANSPLHF. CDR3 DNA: TGCGCCAGCAGCCCATATTATCGGGCAGCCAATTCACCCCTCCACTTT. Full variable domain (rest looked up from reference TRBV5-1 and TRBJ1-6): KAGVTQTPRYLIKTRGQQVTLSCSPISGHRSVSWYQQTPGQGLQFLFEYFSETQRNKGNFPGRFSGRQFSNSRSEMNVSTLELGDSALYLCASSPYYRAANSPLHFGNGTRLTVT.

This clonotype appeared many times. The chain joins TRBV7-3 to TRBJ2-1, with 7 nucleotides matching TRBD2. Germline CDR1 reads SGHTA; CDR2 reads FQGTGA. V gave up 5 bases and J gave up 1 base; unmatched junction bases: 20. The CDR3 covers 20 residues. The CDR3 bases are TGTGCCAGCAGCCCCACGGGGGTGGGGATAGCGGGCAAATCCTACAATGAGCAGTTCTTC. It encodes CASSPTGVGIAGKSYNEQFF. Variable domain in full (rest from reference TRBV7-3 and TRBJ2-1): GAGVSQTPSNKVTEKGKYVELRCDPISGHTALYWYRQSLGQGPEFLIYFQGTGAADDSGLPNDRFFAVRPEGSVSTLKIQRTERGDSAVYLCASSPTGVGIAGKSYNEQFFGPGTRLTVL.

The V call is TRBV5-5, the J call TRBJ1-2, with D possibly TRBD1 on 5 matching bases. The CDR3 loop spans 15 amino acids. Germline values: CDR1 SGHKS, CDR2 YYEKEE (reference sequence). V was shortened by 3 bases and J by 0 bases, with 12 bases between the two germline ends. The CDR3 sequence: CASSWGVAANYGYTF. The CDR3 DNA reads TGTGCCAGCAGCTGGGGGGTAGCAGCTAACTATGGCTACACCTTC.

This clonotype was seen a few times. CDR3 protein: CASSTDRVQPQHF. CDR3 DNA: TGTGCCAGTAGTACTGACAGGGTTCAGCCCCAGCATTTT. The V call is TRBV19, the J call TRBJ1-5; 7 bases align to TRBD1. V lost 4 bases and J lost 6; bases outside the gene matches: 3. This CDR3 region has 13 residues. Germline V gene sequence: CDR1 LNHDA, CDR2 SQIVND (reference sequence).

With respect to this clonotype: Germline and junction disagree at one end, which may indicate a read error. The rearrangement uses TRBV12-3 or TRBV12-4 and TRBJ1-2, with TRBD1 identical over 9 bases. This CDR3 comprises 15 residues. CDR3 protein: CASSEPTGGAYGYTF. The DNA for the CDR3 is TGCGCCAGCAGTGAGCCTACAGGGGGCGCGTATGGCTACACCTTC.

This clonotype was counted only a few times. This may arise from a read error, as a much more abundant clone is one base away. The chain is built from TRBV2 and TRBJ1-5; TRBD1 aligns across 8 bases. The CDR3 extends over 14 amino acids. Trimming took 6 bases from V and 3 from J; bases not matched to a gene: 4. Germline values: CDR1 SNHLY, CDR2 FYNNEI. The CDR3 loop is CASRTGVNNQPQHF. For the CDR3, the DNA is TGTGCCAGCAGGACAGGGGTGAACAATCAGCCCCAGCATTTT.